The rows below give T cell receptor beta chains drawn from one sample of a study of T cells in Graves' hyperthyroidism and ophthalmopathy. One entry per CDR3 protein results from TCRdb running MiXCR on the multiplex PCR reads. The sample carries 150,000 or so distinct CDR3 sequences, around 21% recorded once. Sequencing was done on a sample of blood. The receptor set was obtained from a woman aged 50 to 60 with Graves' hyperthyroidism that later progressed to Graves' ophthalmopathy. Both conserved end residues are part of each CDR3. Fields, in order: clone size, J gene, V gene, D gene, CDR3 protein, CDR3 DNA. A D gene is named only where the DNA matches it firmly. Where a row states a size, it is once, few, many or the class of an expanded clone; other rows omit it.

many | TRBJ2-3 | TRBV6-1 | - | CASSEGQGGDTQYF | TGTGCCAGCAGTGAAGGACAGGGAGGAGATACGCAGTATTTT
many | TRBJ2-1 | TRBV2 | - | CASKFRVGPPGDEQFF | TGTGCCAGTAAATTTCGGGTGGGCCCCCCTGGCGATGAGCAGTTCTTC
many | TRBJ1-4 | TRBV28 | TRBD1 | CASRGRGREKLFF | TGTGCCAGCAGAGGAAGGGGGCGAGAAAAACTGTTTTTT
- | TRBJ2-1 | TRBV19 | TRBD1 | CASSPGTGLANEQFF | TGTGCCAGTAGTCCTGGGACAGGGCTCGCAAATGAGCAGTTCTTC
- | TRBJ2-3 | TRBV2 | TRBD2 | CASLTSGRADTQYF | TGTGCCAGCTTAACTAGCGGGAGGGCAGATACGCAGTATTTT
- | TRBJ2-1 | TRBV24-1 | - | CATSAAGTASNNEQSF | TGTGCCACCAGTGCCGCCGGGACCGCCTCGAACAATGAGCAGTCCTTC
few | TRBJ2-1 | TRBV10-3 | - | CATSLGNEQFF | TGTGCCACGAGTCTGGGCAATGAGCAGTTCTTC
many | TRBJ2-5 | TRBV24-1 | - | CATSVGRTAPEQETQYF | TGTGCCACCAGTGTGGGCAGGACCGCCCCAGAACAAGAGACCCAGTACTTC
few | TRBJ2-2 | TRBV5-1 | TRBD2 | CASSKTSGTNTGELFF | TGCGCCAGCAGTAAGACTAGCGGTACGAACACCGGGGAGCTGTTTTTT
many | TRBJ2-7 | TRBV2 | - | CASSNHVDYEQYF | TGTGCCAGCAGTAACCACGTGGACTACGAGCAGTACTTC
many | TRBJ1-6 | TRBV5-1 | - | CASSLLPGNSPLHF | TGCGCCAGCAGCTTGTTACCTGGGAATTCACCCCTCCACTTT
- | TRBJ2-7 | TRBV5-5 | TRBD1 | CASSGTGTGFYEQYF | TGTGCCAGCAGCGGTACCGGGACAGGGTTCTACGAGCAGTACTTC
many | TRBJ2-7 | TRBV7-9 | - | CASSPEYEQYF | TGTGCCAGCAGCCCCGAGTACGAGCAGTACTTC
many | TRBJ1-2 | TRBV20-1 | TRBD1 | CSAPGQGSGYTF | TGCAGTGCACCGGGACAGGGAAGCGGCTACACCTTC
many | TRBJ2-4 | TRBV11-2 | - | CASSLPRGDVKNIQYF | TGTGCCAGCAGCTTACCCCGCGGGGACGTCAAAAACATTCAGTACTTC
many | TRBJ2-7 | TRBV2 | - | CASSETGVENEQYF | TGTGCCAGCAGTGAAACGGGAGTGGAGAACGAGCAGTACTTC
many | TRBJ1-2 | TRBV2 | - | CASTEGQDYGYTF | TGTGCCAGCACGGAGGGGCAGGACTATGGCTACACCTTC
many | TRBJ1-5 | TRBV7-2 | - | CASSLVQGLNQPQHF | TGTGCCAGCAGCTTAGTTCAGGGGCTCAATCAGCCCCAGCATTTT
many | TRBJ1-6 | TRBV6-5 | - | CASSYSGGVNSPLHF | TGTGCCAGCAGTTACTCGGGGGGGGTGAATTCACCCCTCCACTTT
many | TRBJ2-5 | TRBV20-1 | TRBD2 | CSAFPTSGGQETQYF | TGCAGTGCTTTCCCGACTAGCGGGGGGCAAGAGACCCAGTACTTC
many | TRBJ1-1 | TRBV7-8 | TRBD1 | CASSQGDRVNTEAFF | TGTGCCAGCAGCCAAGGCGACAGGGTGAACACTGAAGCTTTCTTT
many | TRBJ1-1 | TRBV20-1 | - | CSARYRGAGTEAFF | TGCAGTGCTAGATATCGGGGGGCGGGGACTGAAGCTTTCTTT
many | TRBJ1-1 | TRBV28 | - | CASSRYRGDGNTEAFF | TGTGCCAGCAGCCGGTACCGAGGCGACGGAAACACTGAAGCTTTCTTT
many | TRBJ2-2 | TRBV11-2 | TRBD2 | CASSSAGGPTGELFF | TGTGCCAGCAGCTCGGCGGGAGGACCCACCGGGGAGCTGTTTTTT
many | TRBJ1-6 | TRBV30 | - | CAWNGGLNSPLHF | TGTGCCTGGAATGGAGGGTTGAATTCACCCCTCCACTTT
many | TRBJ2-3 | TRBV27 | TRBD1 | CASSLGQGRTDTQYF | TGTGCCAGCAGTTTAGGACAGGGGAGGACAGATACGCAGTATTTT
many | TRBJ2-3 | TRBV2 | TRBD2 | CASSPTPAGGYTDTQYF | TGTGCCAGCAGTCCAACCCCAGCGGGAGGATACACAGATACGCAGTATTTT